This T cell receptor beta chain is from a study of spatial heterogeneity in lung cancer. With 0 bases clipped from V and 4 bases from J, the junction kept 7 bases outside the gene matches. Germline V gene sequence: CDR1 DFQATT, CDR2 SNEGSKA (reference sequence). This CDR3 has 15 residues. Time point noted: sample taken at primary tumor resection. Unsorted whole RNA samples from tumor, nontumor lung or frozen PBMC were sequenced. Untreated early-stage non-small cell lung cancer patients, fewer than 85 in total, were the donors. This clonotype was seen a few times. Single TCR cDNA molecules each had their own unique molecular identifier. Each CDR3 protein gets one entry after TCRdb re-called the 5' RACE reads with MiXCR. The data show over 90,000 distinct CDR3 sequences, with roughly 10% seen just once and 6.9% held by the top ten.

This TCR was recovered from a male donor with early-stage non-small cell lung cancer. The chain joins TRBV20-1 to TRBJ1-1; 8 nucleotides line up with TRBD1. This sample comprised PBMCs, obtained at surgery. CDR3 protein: CSARDRAGGITEAFF. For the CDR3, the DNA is TGCAGTGCTAGAGATCGGGCAGGGGGCATCACTGAAGCTTTCTTT.